Sequencing of this T cell receptor beta chain was carried out in a study of cytomegalovirus exposure and HLA in healthy donors (dated by TCRdb to about 2017). In the study overall: In an earlier analysis of 450 to 750 of the donors, 250 to 300 Gb of sequence data and 117 million unique TCR beta sequences from 150 million to 200 million T cells were reported. Because of strong linkage in the cohort, roughly five DR-DQ haplotypes were treated as single units for association and clustering. The later analysis used no new phenotypic data to find candidate immune exposures, relying instead on TCR beta sequences and their occurrence across donors. The study combined high-throughput TCR immunosequencing, statistical association of individual TCRs with disease status, and machine learning to predict cytomegalovirus infection status. Typing coverage differed by locus: A, B, C, DRB1 and DQB1 were typed in roughly 620-640 donors, DQA1 in about 560, DPA1 in 600 to 610, and DPB1 in just under 480. The study profiled the T cell repertoires of fewer than 850 subjects by immunosequencing and related them to cytomegalovirus serostatus. To decide whether each TCR beta V gene segment behaved as functional or pseudogenic, an earlier analysis of fewer than 750 of the donors relied on high-throughput TCR beta sequencing. Donor age, sex, ethnicity and CMV serostatus were collected together with the repertoire data. A separate validation cohort of approximately 130 different subjects was used in addition to the roughly 670-subject first cohort. Among 300 to 500 genotyped donors of the cohort, an average of around 250,000 unique TCR beta nucleotide sequences was sequenced per donor, of which roughly 17% were non-productive. All discovery cohort repertoires had been generated on a single sequencing platform. A later analysis re-analyzed previously published TCR beta repertoires from about 730 donors and added high-resolution HLA genotyping to study TCR occurrence patterns. The genetic ancestry cluster associated with self-reported Caucasian donors included 70% to 85% of the 300 to 450 genotyped donors. A later genetic analysis took genome-wide SNP genotypes for about three fifths of the 666 donors and used that subset as a discovery cohort. Both class I and class II loci were covered by HLA typing, at four-digit resolution. An early release covering roughly 580 HLA-typed donors comprised 250 to 350 gigabases of sequencing data and approximately 85 million unique TCR sequences. The study aimed to test whether signatures of past pathogen exposure could be identified by cataloging public T cell receptors.

Library method: the immunoSEQ multiplex PCR assay. A mixture of 60 forward primers for TCR Vbeta segments and 13 reverse primers for TCR Jbeta segments was used in the multiplex PCR. A multiplex PCR assay on genomic DNA amplified the CDR3 region of rearranged TCR beta genes. Amplified TCR beta libraries were sequenced as 87-base-pair reads on the Illumina HiSeq System. In the authors' own workflow: In a later analysis, tens of millions of unique TCR beta chains were counted across the 690 or so repertoires, and approximately 11 million of these chains were shared by at least two donors. Raw reads were error-corrected and collapsed into unique sequences by a nearest-neighbor algorithm in which closely related sequences were merged to remove PCR and sequencing errors. CDR3 sequences were aligned to IMGT reference sequences to assign V, D and J gene segments. For a sequence to be retained, at least a six-nucleotide match to both a V gene segment and a J gene segment was required. Rearrangements were classified as productive when the CDR3 lacked stop codons and remained in frame with V and J, and all other rearrangements were classified as non-productive. Following IMGT convention, CDR3 was defined as the stretch from the second conserved V-encoded cysteine up to the conserved J-encoded phenylalanine. Sequences without an unambiguous match to a single V gene segment were excluded from the earlier analysis of 450 to 650 of the donors. An earlier analysis of 587 of the donors classified V segments as functional when productive rearrangements were above 56.7% and as segregating when the standard deviation between donors was above 5%. A statistical classification framework was developed to diagnose cytomegalovirus status using the catalog of TCR beta chain sequences. V and J gene assignment, in a later analysis, came from comparing TCR nucleotide sequences with IMGT/GENE-DB human TR gene sequences. Using the TCRdist pipeline, a later analysis assigned CDR3 sequences along with most-parsimonious VDJ recombination scenarios. In a later analysis, each TCR beta chain was defined by its CDR3 amino acid sequence together with its V-gene family, and reads lacking a unique V-gene family were excluded. To address suspected cross-contamination and a sequencing artifact, a later analysis removed a few hundred highly shared, low-generation-probability nucleotide sequences. In a later analysis, a clonal expansion index for each public chain was calculated from normalized within-repertoire ranks of inferred template counts. In a later analysis, generation probabilities were computed with a VDJ recombination model fitted to out-of-frame rearrangements, and the resulting probabilities were checked against IGoR. In a later analysis, hypergeometric tests were used to score TCR-TCR, TCR-HLA and TCR-CMV co-occurrence, with a repertoire-size bias correction applied to TCR pairs. False discovery rates were estimated in a later analysis by permuting HLA or CMV assignments 20 times. In a later analysis, co-occurring TCRs were grouped using DBSCAN, with TCRdist sequence similarity added in when clustering inside HLA-allele-positive subsets. For co-occurrence clustering, repertoires with fewer than 30,000 or more than 120,000 public chains were excluded, along with roughly 5 repertoires with anomalous nucleotide sharing. Imported from immuneACCESS, the table was reduced by TCRdb to in-frame sequences with V and J called. These copies leave out some clones; in studies compared against another copy, an unresolved V gene accounts for under half, and the cause of the remainder is not known. D and trimming come from the DNA, and the V and J calls and clone size come from that table. Here the sample has around 140,000 clones; roughly 78% occur a single time. About 3.2% of the sample is held by the ten biggest clonotypes.

As for this clone: Its antigen target is currently unknown. One base away there is no much larger clone; base qualities are not given.

What the study reported, not specific to this receptor: Most CMV-associated TCR beta chains appeared to be HLA-restricted in a later analysis, and the HLA associations seemed to be driven largely by CMV exposure. V-gene and J-gene trimming of TCR beta chains was associated with a missense DCLRE1C variant in a later genetic analysis, and the association was replicated in an independent cohort. Immune exposure information for the cohort was limited to CMV serostatus. When HLA alleles, especially DR and DQ, strongly co-occurred, TCR associations were difficult to assign to individual alleles. Some IMGT-functional V segments, including TRBV6-2 and TRBV6-3, could not be told apart with the 87-base-pair reads, so those segments were excluded. A later analysis found that TCR association rates varied across HLA loci, with DRB1 alleles showing the most associated TCRs and HLA-C alleles the fewest. In an earlier analysis of approximately 600 of the donors, most TCR beta V segments were observed in productive rearrangements about 87% or about 30% of the time, broadly matching IMGT annotations. While some public TCRs were present in many individuals, most TCR sequences turned up only very rarely across donors. The presence/absence analyses assumed that sequencing depth was roughly uniform across donors, and that assumption may not be true. Because HLA typing was unavailable for some donors at each locus, only the typed subset was used in association tests. The cohort was sequenced for TCR beta chains only, and without alpha or paired-chain data the features that could be detected were limited. In the study, around 150 TCR beta chains were listed as associated with cytomegalovirus. Compared with the approximately 700-donor mean, donors in an Asian-associated ancestry cluster had fewer N-insertions in productive TCRs, according to a later genetic analysis. A further reported finding was that TCR beta sequences accurately predicted the HLA-A and HLA-B alleles for most subjects in the first cohort. Several of the top co-occurrence clusters appeared to be linked to parvovirus B19, influenza, CMV and Epstein-Barr virus, according to a later analysis. According to the authors, the approach could potentially be generalized to other disease states and immunological phenotypes. A later analysis found that HLA-associated TCR beta chains were more clonally expanded and had lower generation probabilities than equally common non-associated chains. In a later analysis, some 17,000 TCR beta sequences were associated with specific HLA alleles at a false discovery rate of 0.05. The earlier analysis of 450 to 700 of the donors excluded 15 to 20 rarely observed V segments, including chromosome 9 orphons, because counts were too low. The classifier was reported to diagnose cytomegalovirus status with high specificity and sensitivity in both the original cohort and the validation cohort. Linkage disequilibrium might explain the correlated functional status among segregating V segments, but an unknown experimental factor could not be excluded. A few of the identified cytomegalovirus-associated TCR beta chains were confirmed in vitro to be specific for cytomegalovirus antigens. A cluster of highly shared sequence variants was judged likely to represent a technical artifact of the sequencing pipeline.

The CDR3 covers 14 residues, taking in both the cysteine and the phenylalanine. Of the read, only the CDR3 DNA is kept; its 42 bases are in frame from base 1. The V and J ends are trimmed by 5 bases and 5 bases, leaving 15 bases between them. CDR1 and CDR2 are read off the germline V gene as SGHVS and FQNEAQ. The cohort consisted of approximately 670 healthy bone marrow donors. All cohort members were sampled while nominally healthy, although unrecorded immune exposures were likely present. The donor was CMV seropositive and was included in the group of 300 or so seropositive cohort members. Each donor provided a peripheral blood sample, and peripheral blood mononuclear cells were used for TCR beta sequencing. Genomic DNA extraction from the blood cell samples was performed with the Qiagen DNeasy Blood Extraction Kit.

The sample comprised PBMCs. The receptor was isolated from a man between 18 and 29 years old in good health and CMV-seropositive. Recombination connected TRBV7-8 to TRBJ1-1, and perhaps TRBD1 as D gene, on 6 matching bases. CDR3 region: CASSPPLGGTEAFF. The bases are TGTGCCAGCAGCCCTCCCCTAGGGGGTACTGAAGCTTTCTTT.